The rows below give T cell receptor beta chains drawn from one sample of a study of technical replicates of blood from a few donors. The method was immunoSEQ multiplex PCR; TCRdb's version includes in-frame clones alone and lacks a portion of them. The sample yields approximately 81,000 clones, nearly 96% seen once. The sequencing sample was made of T cells isolated from PBMCs. These receptors were taken from a human donor in good health. Both conserved end residues are part of each CDR3. The order of the fields is clone size, V gene, J gene, D gene, CDR3 DNA, CDR3 protein. D genes are given only for firm matches. Not all rows give a size; the values are once, few, many and, for expanded clones, a class.

>-|TRBV28|TRBJ2-1|-
TGTGCTTATCTGGGAGCGACCCTCTCCTACAATGAGCAGTTCTTC
CAYLGATLSYNEQFF
>-|TRBV27|TRBJ2-3|-
TGTGCCAGCAGTCTAGAAATCACCCGAGGTGTCGGGAGCACAGATACGCAGTATTTT
CASSLEITRGVGSTDTQYF
>-|TRBV11-2|TRBJ2-7|TRBD1
TGTGCCAGCAGCTCGTCGGACAGGGGGGGCTACGAGCAGTACTTC
CASSSSDRGGYEQYF
>-|TRBV2|TRBJ2-3|TRBD1
TGTGCCAGCAAGTGGACAGGGAGCACAGATACGCAGTATTTT
CASKWTGSTDTQYF
>-|TRBV28|TRBJ2-3|-
TGTGCCAGCAGTTTAGGGCAGGGTTACACAGATACGCAGTATTTT
CASSLGQGYTDTQYF
>-|TRBV7-2|TRBJ1-3|-
TGTGCCAGCAGCTTAGCGTCGTCCCCGGGTTCAGGAAACACCATATATTTT
CASSLASSPGSGNTIYF
>once|TRBV30|TRBJ2-5|-
TGTGCCTGGAGTCACGTTTGGGGCGCGTTGTACGTAGAGACCCAGTACTTC
CAWSHVWGALYVETQYF
>-|TRBV19|TRBJ2-1|TRBD2
TGTGCCAGTAGTACCGGGAGGGAGCGCCACAATGAGCAGTTCTTC
CASSTGRERHNEQFF
>-|TRBV27|TRBJ2-7|-
TGTGCCAGCACGGGTCACTACGAGCAGTACTTC
CASTGHYEQYF
>once|TRBV5-4|TRBJ2-7|-
TGTGCCAGCAGCTTGAGTAGCGGAGGCTGGAACGAGCAGTACTTC
CASSLSSGGWNEQYF
>once|TRBV27|TRBJ2-3|-
TGTGCCAGCAGTTTGGGACACCGTAGCACAGATACGCAGTATTTT
CASSLGHRSTDTQYF
>-|TRBV5-5|TRBJ1-2|-
TGTGCCAGCAGCTTGCTGGGAACAGGGAACTATGGCTACACCTTC
CASSLLGTGNYGYTF
>-|TRBV6-6|TRBJ2-7|TRBD1
TGTGCCAGCAGTGGGACCGGGACAGGGTTCATGTACGAGCAGTACTTC
CASSGTGTGFMYEQYF